This is a list of T cell receptor beta chains from one sample in a study of identifying expanded T cells in peripheral blood. Produced via immunoSEQ multiplex PCR; TCRdb's table is partial and in-frame only. The data show about 78,000 clones, with roughly 86% seen just once and about 20% held by the top ten. The sequenced sample was blood. The receptors here all came from a person aged 18 to 75 in good health. CDR3s include the opening cysteine and the closing phenylalanine or tryptophan. Each record gives: V gene, CDR3 length, J gene, D gene, CDR3 DNA, CDR3 protein. The D gene is left open where the match is weak.

TRBV6-5	13	TRBJ1-2	.	TGTGCCAGCAGAGCGTTCCTCTTGAGTGGCTACACCTTC	CASRAFLLSGYTF
TRBV4-3	15	TRBJ2-7	TRBD2	TGCGCCAGCAGCCAAACTAGCGGGAGTTCCTACGAGCAGTACTTC	CASSQTSGSSYEQYF
TRBV28	16	TRBJ1-5	.	TGTGCCAGCAGTTCCCGCCAGGGGTTAGGCAATCAGCCCCAGCATTTT	CASSSRQGLGNQPQHF
TRBV7-9	15	TRBJ1-4	TRBD1	TGTGCCAGCAGCTTACAAGGGACAGGAAATGAAAAACTGTTTTTT	CASSLQGTGNEKLFF
TRBV28	15	TRBJ2-7	TRBD1	TGTGCCAGCAGTTTAATCTGGACAGGGGGGGACGAGCAGTACTTC	CASSLIWTGGDEQYF
TRBV28	15	TRBJ2-7	TRBD2	TGTGCCAGCAGTTCCCGGACTAGCGGGACCTACGAGCAGTACTTC	CASSSRTSGTYEQYF
TRBV28	13	TRBJ1-1	.	TGTGCCAGCAGTTTGCTGGGACTCCCTGAAGCTTTCTTT	CASSLLGLPEAFF
TRBV30	15	TRBJ2-7	.	TGTGCCTGGAGTGTACGCGGACGGACCTTTTCTGAGCAGTACTTC	CAWSVRGRTFSEQYF
TRBV7-2	13	TRBJ2-2	.	TGTGCCAGCAGCCCTTGGGACACCGGGGAGCTGTTTTTT	CASSPWDTGELFF
TRBV4-2	15	TRBJ2-7	TRBD1	TGTGCCAGCAGCCAAGATGGGACAGGGGGCTTCGAGCAGTACTTC	CASSQDGTGGFEQYF
TRBV29-1	11	TRBJ1-2	.	TGCAGCGTTGAGGGGGGCTATGGCTACACCTTC	CSVEGGYGYTF
TRBV27	15	TRBJ2-2	.	TGTGCCAGCAGTTTTAGGGTAAAGGGCACCGGGGAGCTGTTTTTT	CASSFRVKGTGELFF
TRBV28	13	TRBJ1-1	TRBD1	TGTGCCAGCAGGCGACAGGGGCTGGGTGAAGCTTTCTTT	CASRRQGLGEAFF
TRBV4-3	15	TRBJ2-3	.	TGCGCCAGCAGCCAGGGAGAGACTAGCACAGATACGCAGTATTTT	CASSQGETSTDTQYF
TRBV4-2	16	TRBJ2-3	TRBD2	TGTGCCAGCAGCCAGAGGCTAGCGGGAGAAGTAGATACGCAGTATTTT	CASSQRLAGEVDTQYF
TRBV10-3	16	TRBJ2-1	TRBD2	TGTGCCATCAGTGAGCCGACTAGCGGCCGATGGAATGAGCAGTTCTTC	CAISEPTSGRWNEQFF
TRBV7-2	13	TRBJ2-1	TRBD2	TGTGCCAGCAGCTTAGCACTAGCGAGTGAGCAGTTCTTC	CASSLALASEQFF
TRBV28	11	TRBJ2-5	.	TGTGCCACCAGTTCGGGGGAGACCCAGTACTTC	CATSSGETQYF
TRBV4-2	16	TRBJ2-1	.	TGTGCCAGCAGCCAAGATGAAATCCCAGCCTACAATGAGCAGTTCTTC	CASSQDEIPAYNEQFF
TRBV5-1	15	TRBJ2-5	TRBD1	TGCGCCAGCAGCTTGGTGACAGGGGGCCAAGAGACCCAGTACTTC	CASSLVTGGQETQYF
TRBV9	14	TRBJ2-1	.	TGTGCCAGCACCGAAGTGGATAGGTTGGATGAGCAGTTCTTC	CASTEVDRLDEQFF
TRBV4-1	15	TRBJ2-7	.	TGCGCCAGCAGCCAAGATCAGGGCAACTCCTACGAGCAGTACTTC	CASSQDQGNSYEQYF
TRBV19	16	TRBJ2-1	TRBD2	TGTGCCAGTAAGCGGCAGGGACTAGCGAACTACAATGAGCAGTTCTTC	CASKRQGLANYNEQFF